Shown below are 2 T cell receptor beta chains from a single sample sequenced in a study of OX40 agonist ivuxolimab in advanced cancers. Some clones are missing from TCRdb's copy, which holds only in-frame ones; the method was immunoSEQ multiplex PCR. The sample contains roughly 90,000 clones, approximately 91% of which appear only once. The material was CD4+ or CD8+ T cells sorted from blood, obtained in a trial of the OX40 agonist ivuxolimab. These receptors came from an adult with an advanced solid tumor such as melanoma, head and neck, liver or kidney cancer.

This chain connects TRBV2 to TRBJ2-1, with 7 bases matching TRBD2. After removal of 5 bases from V and 0 bases from J, the junction contained 10 bases not matched to a gene. The germline V gene has CDR1 SNHLY and CDR2 FYNNEI. The CDR3 is 17 residues long. The CDR3 sequence is CASSRVTSDSSYNEQFF. DNA for the CDR3: TGTGCCAGCAGTCGCGTAACTAGCGACAGCTCCTACAATGAGCAGTTCTTC.

V gene TRBV7-9 combines with J gene TRBJ2-2; 12 nucleotides line up with TRBD2. Trimming at V came to 6 bases and at J to 2 bases, leaving 7 bases not matched to a gene. CDR1 SEHNR and CDR2 FQNEAQ come from the germline V gene (reference sequence). This CDR3 comprises 17 residues. The CDR3 loop is CASSYLAGGPNTGELFF. The CDR3 coding sequence is TGTGCCAGCAGTTATCTAGCGGGAGGGCCCAACACCGGGGAGCTGTTTTTT. Complete variable domain (other parts from reference TRBV7-9 and TRBJ2-2): DTGVSQNPRHKITKRGQNVTFRCDPISEHNRLYWYRQTLGQGPEFLTYFQNEAQLEKSRLLSDRFSAERPKGSFSTLEIQRTEQGDSAMYLCASSYLAGGPNTGELFFGEGSRLTVL.